The clone carrying this T cell receptor (beta chain) was seen a few times. This CDR3 has 12 amino acids. Germline V lookup: CDR1 DFQATT, CDR2 SNEGSKA (reference sequence). Trimming shortened V by 2 bases and J by 8 bases, and 12 bases separated the two germline ends. This specimen comes from a study of patients and donors after allogeneic stem cell transplantation. TCRdb redid the calling of the RT-PCR reads with MiXCR, one entry per CDR3 protein. The sample contains roughly 960,000 distinct CDR3 sequences, roughly 18% of which appear only once. Specimen: blood, either unsorted or a sorted T cell fraction (not recorded which). This chain uses TRBV20-1 with TRBJ1-2, with a weak D call TRBD1 (5 bases). This sequence was found in a human donor who was either an allogeneic HSCT recipient or a stem cell or donor lymphocyte infusion donor (not recorded which). It is not recorded whose cells these are; they may come from a transplant donor. The CDR3: CSARSGGLGYTF. The CDR3 bases are TGCAGTGCTAGATCGGGGGGTCTCGGCTACACCTTC.